This is a list of T cell receptor beta chains from one sample in a study of blood T cell repertoires in COVID-19. The protocol was immunoSEQ multiplex PCR, while the TCRdb copy is restricted to in-frame clones and leaves out a portion. The sample has around 180,000 clones; 87% are singletons. The specimen was peripheral blood. These receptors came from a man aged 35-49 years with active or convalescent COVID-19. Both conserved end residues are trimmed from each CDR3. The order of the fields is D gene, J gene, V gene, CDR3 protein. D genes are given only for firm matches.

. TRBJ2-1 TRBV3-1/TRBV3-2 ASSQLFSRGGGLLYNEQF
TRBD1 TRBJ1-2 TRBV6-2/TRBV6-3 ASSKPPGQGPTGYGYT
. TRBJ1-3 TRBV5-6 ASSSKSSGNTIY
. TRBJ1-1 TRBV5-1 ASSRGGYTEAF
. TRBJ2-3 TRBV27 ASSLLSGRGSGDTQY
. TRBJ2-2 TRBV7-8 ASSLNENPSQAGELF
. TRBJ2-7 TRBV6-2/TRBV6-3 ASSYDSSSYEQY
TRBD1 TRBJ1-2 TRBV19 ASSIIRTGHFNYGYT
. TRBJ1-1 TRBV5-4 ASSPSLVPEAF
. TRBJ1-1 TRBV9 ASSPLGGYTEAF
TRBD1 TRBJ2-2 TRBV7-9 ASSPGQGNTGELF
. TRBJ1-1 TRBV11-2 ASSLSEYTEAF
. TRBJ2-7 TRBV3-1/TRBV3-2 ASSPLGPVFEQY
. TRBJ2-1 TRBV24-1 ATSDSGFEQF
TRBD1 TRBJ1-3 TRBV28 ASQGGGNTIY
TRBD1 TRBJ1-1 TRBV5-4 ASSPGQGGTGRTEAF
. TRBJ2-3 TRBV24-1 ATSDLIEGRDTQY
TRBD1 TRBJ1-1 TRBV5-4 ASRPRTGVDTEAF
TRBD2 TRBJ2-1 TRBV9 ASSGLAGVGGDEQF
. TRBJ2-2 TRBV7-3 ASSEIPYTGELF
. TRBJ1-1 TRBV7-9 ASSSEKGVNTEAF
TRBD1 TRBJ1-1 TRBV3-1/TRBV3-2 ASSQETGMMTEAF
TRBD2 TRBJ2-3 TRBV20-1 SASRAGGPRFTDTQY
TRBD2 TRBJ2-5 TRBV9 ASSPVGAGGETQY
. TRBJ2-1 TRBV6-5 ASSPNGGKQF
. TRBJ1-2 TRBV3-1/TRBV3-2 ASSLRANYGYT
TRBD1 TRBJ1-4 TRBV19 ASSIGTGNEKLF
TRBD1 TRBJ1-1 TRBV5-4 ASSFRTGNTEAF
TRBD2 TRBJ2-1 TRBV29-1 SAREGSSYNEQF
. TRBJ2-7 TRBV7-8 ASSSRGISSYEQY
TRBD2 TRBJ2-5 TRBV11-3 ASSLRSSGLSQETQY
. TRBJ1-3 TRBV9 ASSADRGGNTIY
TRBD1 TRBJ2-2 TRBV7-2 ASSRDRYTGELF
. TRBJ2-1 TRBV5-1 ASSLRGSYIDNEQF
TRBD1 TRBJ2-3 TRBV5-6 ASRMEGQVGTTDTQY
. TRBJ1-5 TRBV4-2 ASSQVSSGSNQPQH
. TRBJ1-1 TRBV9 ASSVEARNTEAF
. TRBJ1-5 TRBV29-1 SVGQGGQPQH
. TRBJ2-5 TRBV6-5 ASSSQGQETQY
. TRBJ2-2 TRBV30 AWSVPRGAIGELF
. TRBJ1-1 TRBV4-1 ASMQAENTEAF
TRBD1 TRBJ2-7 TRBV20-1 SASGTGYEQY